Reported below is one TCR beta chain. The data derive from a study of control samples from healthy donors and cancer patients. Sequencing used immunoSEQ multiplex PCR; TCRdb keeps in-frame clones, though not all of them. The data contain about 130,000 clones, around nine tenths of them singletons. This CDR3 is 14 amino acids long. CDR1 is GTSNPN and CDR2 is SVGIG in the germline V gene (reference sequence). V lost 2 bases and J 7 bases, leaving 12 bases between the germline ends. Sequencing was carried out using blood. The gene calls are TRBV30 and TRBJ1-6; D possibly corresponds to TRBD1 (5 bases). The sequence was obtained from a man aged 35 to 55 in good health. The CDR3 bases are TGTGCCTGGAGTATGACAGCGGGAAATTCACCCCTCCACTTT. This gives the protein CAWSMTAGNSPLHF. Drawing the rest from reference TRBV30 and TRBJ1-6, the complete variable domain is SQTIHQWPATLVQPVGSPLSLECTVEGTSNPNLYWYRQAAGRGLQLLFYSVGIGQISSEVPQNLSASRPQDRQFILSSKKLLLSDSGFYLCAWSMTAGNSPLHFGNGTRLTVT.